The 18 T cell receptor beta chains presented below share a single source sample, sequenced in a study of blood T cell repertoires in COVID-19 (dated by TCRdb to the early 2020s). Library prep was done by the immunoSEQ multiplex PCR assay. TCRdb provides this immuneACCESS table in a form limited to in-frame rearrangements. Some clones are lacking; in checked studies, under half of them reflect an unresolved V gene, and why the rest are absent is not known. This sample is represented by about 140,000 clones; roughly 86% of them were singletons. The ten top clones hold roughly 5.4% of the sample. Material: peripheral blood. These receptor sequences come from a human donor in a cohort sampled during active COVID-19.

In the case of this clone: The sample contains more than one DNA sequence encoding this CDR3. The V gene is TRBV5-5, the J gene TRBJ1-2, with 9 bases fitting TRBD1. The CDR3 is 14 residues long. The V gene end was trimmed by 4 bases and the J gene end by 2 bases; junction bases not matched to a gene: 3. Germline CDR1 reads SGHKS; CDR2 reads YYEKEE (reference sequence). The CDR3: CASSLGQGNYGYTF. The CDR3 region has the DNA TGTGCCAGCAGCCTGGGACAGGGAAACTATGGCTACACCTTC.

V is TRBV28 and J is TRBJ2-1; TRBD2 might be the D (5 bases). The CDR3 is 14 residues long. Germline CDR1 is MDHEN and CDR2 is SYDVKM. V was clipped by 5 bases and J by 7 bases, with 15 bases between them. The DNA for the CDR3 is TGTGCCAGCAGTAAGTCGTTAGCGCGGAATGAGCAGTTCTTC. This encodes CASSKSLARNEQFF.

The chain joins TRBV20-1 to TRBJ1-5; 11 nucleotides match TRBD1. V shed 3 bases, J shed 0 bases, and the junction held 13 bases outside the gene matches. This CDR3 comprises 19 residues. Per germline, CDR1 DFQATT and CDR2 SNEGSKA (reference sequence). In DNA form, the CDR3 reads TGCAGTGCTAGTGGGACAGGGGGAAGTAAAGGAAATAGCAATCAGCCCCAGCATTTT. Protein: CSASGTGGSKGNSNQPQHF.

The genes are TRBV5-6 and TRBJ2-6, with 9 nucleotides matching TRBD1. The CDR3 spans 19 residues. The germline CDR1 and CDR2 sequences are SGHDT and YYEEEE. V shed 4 bases and J 0 bases; nucleotides not matched to a gene: 11. The CDR3 spells CASSILRGQGLSGANVLTF. CDR3 DNA: TGTGCCAGCAGCATACTACGGGGACAGGGCCTCTCTGGGGCCAACGTCCTGACTTTC.

The chain uses TRBV2 and TRBJ1-3; D not certain. This CDR3 has 14 amino acids. CDR1 and CDR2 (germline): SNHLY, FYNNEI. Trimming left V 1 base short and J 0 bases short, with 4 bases between. The CDR3 loop is CASSEVLSGNTIYF. CDR3 DNA sequence: TGTGCCAGCAGTGAAGTTCTCTCTGGAAACACCATATATTTT. The full variable domain, its missing parts supplied by reference TRBV2 and TRBJ1-3, is EPEVTQTPSHQVTQMGQEVILRCVPISNHLYFYWYRQILGQKVEFLVSFYNNEISEKSEIFDDQFSVERPDGSNFTLKIRSTKLEDSAMYFCASSEVLSGNTIYFGEGSWLTVV.

The chain has TRBV25-1 and TRBJ1-2; 7 bases match TRBD1. Germline CDR1 and CDR2: MGHDK and SYGVNS. V gave up 8 bases and J gave up 4 bases; unmatched junction bases: 19. CDR3 length equals 17 residues. The CDR3 sequence is CASLAPGGGGRGYGYTF. CDR3 nucleotide sequence: TGTGCCAGCCTAGCCCCTGGCGGAGGGGGCCGAGGCTATGGCTACACCTTC.

The chain joins TRBV30 to TRBJ1-1; TRBD1 is a possible D gene (5 bases). Trimming took off 4 bases at V and 3 bases at J, with 18 bases between the two ends. The CDR3 is made up of 15 amino acids. CDR1 GTSNPN and CDR2 SVGIG come from the germline V gene (reference sequence). The DNA of the CDR3 is TGTGCCTGGAATTGGGCAGGGTTCAAGGACACTGAAGCTTTCTTT. It encodes CAWNWAGFKDTEAFF. Combining the CDR3 with reference TRBV30 and TRBJ1-1 gives the whole variable domain SQTIHQWPATLVQPVGSPLSLECTVEGTSNPNLYWYRQAAGRGLQLLFYSVGIGQISSEVPQNLSASRPQDRQFILSSKKLLLSDSGFYLCAWNWAGFKDTEAFFGQGTRLTVV.

V and J are TRBV7-2 and TRBJ2-7; possible D gene TRBD2, 8 bases. With 3 bases removed from V and 12 bases from J, the gap between germline ends came to 21 bases. Germline V gives CDR1 SGHTA, CDR2 FQGNSA. The CDR3 sequence is 14 residues long. The CDR3 bases are TGTGCCAGCAGCTTGGGGGGGACTAGGGGGCCCGGGTACTTC. Translation: CASSLGGTRGPGYF.

The J gene is TRBJ2-7, the V gene TRBV12-5, with 13 bases identical to TRBD2. The CDR3 extends over 16 amino acids. J gave up 7 bases and V 7 bases, and 13 bases lay outside the gene matches. Per the germline V gene, CDR1 is LGHNT and CDR2 is FRNRAP. CDR3 DNA sequence: TGTGCTAGTGACCAAACACGGACTAGCGGGAGTGAGGAGCAGTACTTC. This gives the protein CASDQTRTSGSEEQYF.

V and J are TRBV5-1 and TRBJ2-7, with 11 bases matching TRBD2. The CDR3 is made up of 15 amino acids. J was trimmed by 7 bases and V by 9 bases; bases with no gene match: 15. Germline V gives CDR1 SGHRS, CDR2 YFSETQ. CDR3 residues: CATTPSGLAEGEQYF. The CDR3 DNA reads TGCGCCACTACCCCCTCGGGACTAGCGGAGGGGGAGCAGTACTTC.

The chain recombines TRBV19 with TRBJ2-3; TRBD2 matches at 7 bases. Germline V gene sequence: CDR1 LNHDA, CDR2 SQIVND (reference sequence). This CDR3 is built from 16 residues. Trimming at V came to 5 bases and at J to 2 bases, leaving 10 bases not matched to a gene. CDR3 DNA sequence: TGTGCCAGTAGTCCCCGTAGCGGGTTTAACACAGATACGCAGTATTTT. Amino acids: CASSPRSGFNTDTQYF.

The V gene is TRBV6-5, the J gene TRBJ1-6; D is unresolved. The ends were cut back, 7 bases at V and 14 bases at J, with 21 bases in the middle. The CDR3 has 14 residues. Germline CDR1 is MNHEY and CDR2 is SVGAGI. For the CDR3, the DNA is TGTGCCAGCACAGCGGAGGCCCTCCGCGGAGCCCTCCACTTT. Residues: CASTAEALRGALHF.

V and J are TRBV28 and TRBJ1-1; D gene ambiguous. Germline CDR1 MDHEN, CDR2 SYDVKM. V was clipped by 8 bases and J by 2 bases, with 6 bases between them. CDR3 length: 11 residues. The CDR3: CASGSNTEAFF. Here the CDR3 DNA reads TGTGCCAGCGGGAGTAACACTGAAGCTTTCTTT.

This clone was found a few times. The V gene is TRBV6-5, the J gene TRBJ1-2, with 7 bases fitting TRBD1. There are 15 residues in the CDR3. V was pared by 6 bases and J by 1 base, with 8 bases of the junction left unmatched. In germline, CDR1 is MNHEY, CDR2 SVGAGI. CDR3 coding DNA: TGTGCCAGCAGAGCCGACCGACAGGGTAACTATGGCTACACCTTC. Translation gives CASRADRQGNYGYTF.

The V and J genes are TRBV28 and TRBJ2-2, with D perhaps TRBD1 (5 bases). The CDR3 is made up of 16 amino acids. Trimming took off 1 base at V and 0 bases at J, with 9 bases between the two ends. Germline V gene sequence: CDR1 MDHEN, CDR2 SYDVKM. The CDR3 region is CASSLSIGANTGELFF. In DNA form, the CDR3 reads TGTGCCAGCAGTTTATCTATAGGGGCGAACACCGGGGAGCTGTTTTTT.

The chain combines TRBV7-9 with TRBJ1-1, with TRBD1 matching 8 bases. V lost 5 bases, J lost 4 bases, and 6 bases stayed unmatched. The CDR3 is 14 residues long. Germline CDR1 and CDR2: SEHNR and FQNEAQ (reference sequence). CDR3 sequence reads: CASSPTTGGTEAFF. As DNA, the CDR3 is TGTGCCAGCAGCCCAACTACAGGGGGCACTGAAGCTTTCTTT.

This chain uses TRBV27 with TRBJ1-6, with 8 positions matching TRBD1. V lost 0 bases, J lost 8 bases, and 6 bases stayed unmatched. Germline CDR1 and CDR2: MNHEY and SMNVEV (reference sequence). The CDR3 covers 16 residues. CDR3 sequence (DNA): TGTGCCAGCAGTTTATCAGGACAGGGCAAGGATTCACCCCTCCACTTT. Protein product: CASSLSGQGKDSPLHF.

V and J are TRBV4-1 and TRBJ1-4; D unclear. The V end was cut by 1 base, the J end by 5 bases, with 11 bases between. The length of the CDR3 is 15 residues. Germline V gives CDR1 MGHRA, CDR2 YSYEKL. The CDR3 here is CASSQGSERNEKLFF. The CDR3 DNA sequence: TGCGCCAGCAGCCAAGGGTCCGAACGGAATGAAAAACTGTTTTTT.